This T cell receptor beta chain was observed in a study of blood T cell repertoires in COVID-19. About the research overall: Sites in the United States, Italy and Spain provided acute and convalescent COVID-19 samples. PBMCs, B-cell-depleted T cells, or T cells were the source of the cDNA or gDNA that made up the material.

This CDR3 is built from 15 residues. As originally analysed: Reference gene primer amplification in the assay estimated nucleated cell counts. Clones were read by immunoSEQ multiplex PCR, and TCRdb kept only the in-frame ones, dropping some. V, J and clone size were drawn from that table, and D and trimming were deduced from the DNA. The data show approximately 40,000 clones, 87% seen once. Seattle researchers signed up patients amid active infection and tracked them longitudinally. This clone was seen a handful of times. The V call is TRBV21-1, the J call TRBJ1-2; the table gives TRBD1 as D, unverified against the DNA. TRBV21-1 is deemed a pseudogene. The sample comprised peripheral blood. This receptor was taken from a man between 40 and 49 years old with COVID-19, enrolled during active disease. The CDR3 region has the DNA TGTGCCAGCAGCGGGCGACAGGCCCTCTTGGATGGCTACACCTTC. Protein: CASSGRQALLDGYTF.